The present TCR beta chain was sequenced within a study of shared clonotypes between healthy human individuals. Points from the study as a whole: Researchers found naive subsets generally carried larger estimated richness than memory subsets. Investigators collected only blood, and repertoires in tissues likely differ. Clonotype sharing among donors was thought likely to change with sequencing depth.

Note on this clone: Antigen: not known.

Deep-level assay runs were performed. TCRdb's copy holds only in-frame clones and misses some; the assay was immunoSEQ multiplex PCR. The sample shows about 2.2 million clones, about 94% of them seen only once. Terminally differentiated effector memory CD45RA+ cells were excluded from the naive CD8 cells, which were CD45RO-negative and positively selected for CCR7. Trimming took 4 bases from V and 0 from J, leaving 12 bases between them. This CDR3 has 15 amino acids. Germline V gene lookup returns CDR1 SGHDT and CDR2 YYEEEE. The receptor was isolated from a man aged 18 to 29 in good health. Some clones in this sample may be carry-over from other donors' samples. The chain combines TRBV5-6 with TRBJ2-3, with a possible D match to TRBD1 (6 bases). Sequencing was carried out using naive CD8+ T cells from PBMCs. The CDR3 nucleotides read TGTGCCAGCAGCCACTCGACAGGTAGCACAGATACGCAGTATTTT. This translates into CASSHSTGSTDTQYF.